This record looks at one T cell receptor (beta chain) sequence and its context. This sample is drawn from a study of blood T cell repertoires in COVID-19. Only in-frame clones appear in the TCRdb table, and some are missing; sequencing was by immunoSEQ multiplex PCR. The sample has approximately 100,000 clones, roughly 85% seen once. V was trimmed by 1 base and J by 5 bases, leaving 12 bases between them. In germline, CDR1 is SGHRS, CDR2 YFSETQ. The CDR3 spans 14 residues. Material: peripheral blood. The gene calls are TRBV5-1 and TRBJ1-1; D perhaps matches TRBD1 (5 bases). This TCR was recovered from a woman between 70 and 85 years old with active or convalescent COVID-19. CDR3 DNA sequence: TGCGCCAGCAGCTTGTCGGCAGGGCTAACTGAAGCTTTCTTT. The encoded protein is CASSLSAGLTEAFF.